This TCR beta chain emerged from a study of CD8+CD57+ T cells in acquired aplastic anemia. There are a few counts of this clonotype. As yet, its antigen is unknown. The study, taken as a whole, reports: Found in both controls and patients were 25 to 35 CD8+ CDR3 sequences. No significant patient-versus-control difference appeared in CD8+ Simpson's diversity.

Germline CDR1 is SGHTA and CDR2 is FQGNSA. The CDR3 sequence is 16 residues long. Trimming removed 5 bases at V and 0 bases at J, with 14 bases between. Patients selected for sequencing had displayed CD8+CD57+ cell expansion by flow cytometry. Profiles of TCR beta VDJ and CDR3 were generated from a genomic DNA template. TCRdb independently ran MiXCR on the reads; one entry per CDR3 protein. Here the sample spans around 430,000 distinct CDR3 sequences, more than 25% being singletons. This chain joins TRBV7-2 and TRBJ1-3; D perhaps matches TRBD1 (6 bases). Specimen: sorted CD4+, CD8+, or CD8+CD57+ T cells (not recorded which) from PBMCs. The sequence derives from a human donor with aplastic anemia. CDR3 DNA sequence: TGTGCCAGCAGCCCCACAGGGACCTACTCTGGAAACACCATATATTTT. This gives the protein CASSPTGTYSGNTIYF.